This paragraph reports one T cell receptor (beta chain). The length of the CDR3 is 13 residues. The V gene's germline CDR1 is WSHSY and CDR2 SAAADI. V gave up 7 bases and J gave up 7 bases, with 16 bases separating them. This entry is derived from a study of blood T cell repertoires in COVID-19. Profiled with immunoSEQ multiplex PCR; TCRdb holds only in-frame clones, not every one. The profile shows 75,000 or so clones, around four fifths of them singletons. This clonotype originated in an elderly woman with acute or convalescent COVID-19. The sample comprised peripheral blood. The chain couples TRBV10-2 to TRBJ1-2; no definite D call. DNA for the CDR3: TGCGCCAGCACCCCTCAAGGGAGAACTGGCTACACCTTC. It translates to CASTPQGRTGYTF.